This T cell receptor (beta chain) was sequenced in a study of T cells in localized non-small cell lung cancer. Whole-study results and caveats: Compared with tumor, uninvolved adjacent lung displayed greater T cell clonality, ranking highest overall. Within adjacent lung there appeared a median around 60 of the top 100 tumor clones.

Clones were sequenced by immunoSEQ multiplex PCR, and TCRdb holds only the in-frame ones, with some missing. The repertoire has nearly 25,000 clones, approximately 84% of them found once; the top ten carry roughly 5%. V was shortened by 6 bases and J by 0 bases, with 6 bases between the two germline ends. Per germline, CDR1 SGHTA and CDR2 FQGNSA. The CDR3 contains 13 residues. This clone was detected a few times. Antigen: not known. The genes are TRBV7-2 and TRBJ1-3; D gene ambiguous. The TCR sequence derives from a male donor aged 60 or over with stage II squamous cell lung carcinoma. Sequenced material: peripheral blood, taken before any cancer treatment. The CDR3 here is CASRDGSGNTIYF. The DNA of the CDR3 is TGTGCCAGCAGGGACGGCTCTGGAAACACCATATATTTT.